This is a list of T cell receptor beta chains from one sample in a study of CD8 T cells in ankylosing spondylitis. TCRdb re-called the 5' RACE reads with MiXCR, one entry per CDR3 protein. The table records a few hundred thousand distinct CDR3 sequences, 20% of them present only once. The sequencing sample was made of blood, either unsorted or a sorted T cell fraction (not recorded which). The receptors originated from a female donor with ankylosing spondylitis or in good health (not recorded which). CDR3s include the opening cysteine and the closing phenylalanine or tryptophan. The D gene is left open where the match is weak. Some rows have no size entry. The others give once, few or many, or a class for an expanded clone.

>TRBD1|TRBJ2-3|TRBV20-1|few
TGCAGTGCTGGTCATCAGGGGGCAGATACGCAGTATTTT
CSAGHQGADTQYF
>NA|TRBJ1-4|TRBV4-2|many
TGTGCCAGCAGCCAAGAAAAGGGGAATAGAAAACTGTTTTTT
CASSQEKGNRKLFF
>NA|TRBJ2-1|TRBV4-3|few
TGCGCCAGCAGCCAAGGGTTATGGGGGAACAACAATGAGCAGTTCTTC
CASSQGLWGNNNEQFF
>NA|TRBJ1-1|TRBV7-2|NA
TGTGCCAGCAGCCCTCAGAGCACTGAAGCTTTCTTT
CASSPQSTEAFF
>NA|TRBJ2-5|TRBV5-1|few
TGCGCCAGCAGGGCGGCCGGGCTCCAAGAGACCCAGTACTTC
CASRAAGLQETQYF
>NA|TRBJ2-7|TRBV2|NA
TGTGCCAGCAGCCCTAGGGTGGCCAGCTCCTACGAGCAGTACTTC
CASSPRVASSYEQYF
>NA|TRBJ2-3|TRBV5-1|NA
TGCGCCAGCAGCTTGGGGGGACACCGCACAGATACGCAGTATTTT
CASSLGGHRTDTQYF
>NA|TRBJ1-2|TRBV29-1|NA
TGCAGCGTAGTGGCCGGGGGCTATGGCTACACCTTC
CSVVAGGYGYTF
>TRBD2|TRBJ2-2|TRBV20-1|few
TGCAGTGCTAGAGATGGACTAGCGGGGATTCAGAGCGGCACCGGGGAGCTGTTTTTT
CSARDGLAGIQSGTGELFF
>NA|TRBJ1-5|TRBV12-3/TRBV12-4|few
TGTGCCAGCAGCGGAGGGGGGGGTAACGGCAATCAGCCCCAGCATTTT
CASSGGGGNGNQPQHF
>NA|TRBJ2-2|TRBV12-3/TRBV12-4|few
TGTGCCAGCAGTTTGAGCGGTAGGCGAGGCGGGGAGCTGTTTTTT
CASSLSGRRGGELFF
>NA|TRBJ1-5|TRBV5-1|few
TGCGCCAGCAGCGAAGTCGAGGGTAGCGTCCAGCCCCAGCATTTT
CASSEVEGSVQPQHF
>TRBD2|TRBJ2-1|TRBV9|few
TGTGCCAGCAGCGCAACCCGGGGACTAGCGGGAGGGTCCTACAATGAGCAGTTCTTC
CASSATRGLAGGSYNEQFF
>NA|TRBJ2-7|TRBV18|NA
TGTGCCAGCTCACCACCGGTGGAACGGTACGAGCAGTACTTC
CASSPPVERYEQYF
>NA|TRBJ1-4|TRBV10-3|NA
TGTGCCATCAGTGACGGGGCAGGGAATGAAAAACTGTTTTTT
CAISDGAGNEKLFF
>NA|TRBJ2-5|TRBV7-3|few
TGTGCCAGCAGCAGGGGGGGAGAAGAGACCCAGTACTTC
CASSRGGEETQYF
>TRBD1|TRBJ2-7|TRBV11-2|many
TGTGCCAGCAGCTTAGGGGCCAGGACAGGGGTCTACGAGCAGTACTTC
CASSLGARTGVYEQYF
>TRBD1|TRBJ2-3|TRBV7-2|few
TGTGCCAGCAGCTTAGCCTCCTTAGGCAGGGGGTTTCCCACAGATACGCAGTATTTT
CASSLASLGRGFPTDTQYF
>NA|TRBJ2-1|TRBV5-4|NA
TGTGCCAGCAGCTCCCGACTAGGGGGGGCCAATGAGCAGTTCTTC
CASSSRLGGANEQFF
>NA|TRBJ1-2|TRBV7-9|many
TGTGCCAGCAGCTTAAGGGGTGACTATGGCTACACCTTC
CASSLRGDYGYTF
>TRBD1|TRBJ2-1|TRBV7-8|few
TGTGCCAGCAGCTTAGATACGGACAGGGTTGCTGAGCAGTTCTTC
CASSLDTDRVAEQFF
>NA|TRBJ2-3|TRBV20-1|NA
TGCAGTGCTAGAGATCTTGGTGGGGATACGCAGTATTTT
CSARDLGGDTQYF
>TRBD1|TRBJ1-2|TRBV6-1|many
TGTGCCAGCAGCGGACAGGGGCTGGGCTACACCTTC
CASSGQGLGYTF
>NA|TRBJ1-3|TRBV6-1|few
TGTGCCAGCGGACGTGGGGTTATCGGCACCATATATTTT
CASGRGVIGTIYF
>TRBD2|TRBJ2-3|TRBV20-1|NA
TGCAGTGCCTATCAGGGACTAGCGGGAGCAAGCACAGATACGCAGTATTTT
CSAYQGLAGASTDTQYF
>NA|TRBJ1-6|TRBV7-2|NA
TGTGCCAGCAGGCCAGAGAGCTCCTATAATTCACCCCTCCACTTT
CASRPESSYNSPLHF
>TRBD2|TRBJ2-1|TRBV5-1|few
TGCGCCAGCAGCCCTACTAGCGGGAGGGCCGTCGCCTACAATGAGCAGTTCTTC
CASSPTSGRAVAYNEQFF
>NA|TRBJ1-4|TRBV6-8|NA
TGTGCCAGCAGTTACTCGACGGAAAAACTGTTTTTT
CASSYSTEKLFF
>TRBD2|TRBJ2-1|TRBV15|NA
TGTGCCACCAGCAGAGATTTAGCGGGCTTCAGCTCCTACAATGAGCAGTTCTTC
CATSRDLAGFSSYNEQFF